One sample yielded the 3 T cell receptor beta chains listed below, sequenced in a study of shared clonotypes between healthy human individuals (dated by TCRdb to the early 2020s). Library construction relied on the immunoSEQ multiplex PCR assay. In its TCRdb copy, this immuneACCESS table keeps in-frame sequences only and misses some clones. Where compared with another copy, unresolved V genes explain less than half of these, and the others have no known cause. The sample records 2,500,000 or so clones, approximately 90% of which are singletons. The top ten clonotypes cover around 0.14% of the sample. Sequences were obtained from naive CD4+ T cells sorted from blood. The cell subset or site label corresponds to: CD45RA+ positively selected. The source is a man younger than 35 in good health.

DNA of the CDR3: TGTGCCAGCAGCTTTGACAGGGGATTGAACACTGAAGCTTTCTTT. Translating gives CASSFDRGLNTEAFF. The chain links TRBV5-4 to TRBJ1-1; 8 nucleotides line up with TRBD1. CDR1 SGHNT and CDR2 YYREEE come from the germline V gene (reference sequence). This CDR3 comprises 15 residues. With V trimmed by 2 bases and J by 0 bases, 3 bases remained unmatched. Drawing the rest from reference TRBV5-4 and TRBJ1-1, the complete variable domain is ETGVTQSPTHLIKTRGQQVTLRCSSQSGHNTVSWYQQALGQGPQFIFQYYREEENGRGNFPPRFSGLQFPNYSSELNVNALELDDSALYLCASSFDRGLNTEAFFGQGTRLTVV.

The rearrangement joins TRBV6-6 to TRBJ1-1; D may be TRBD1 (5 bases). CDR1 is MNHNY and CDR2 is SVGAGI in the germline V gene (reference sequence). The CDR3 sequence is 14 residues long. Trimming took 10 bases from V and 5 from J, leaving 20 bases between them. The CDR3 spells CANEDIGARTEAFF. CDR3 nucleotides: TGTGCCAACGAGGACATCGGGGCACGAACTGAAGCTTTCTTT.

The rearrangement uses TRBV7-9 and TRBJ1-2; weak D call: TRBD1 (5 bases). V was pared by 1 base and J by 7 bases, with 10 bases between. The CDR3 is 13 residues long. The germline V gene encodes CDR1 SEHNR and CDR2 FQNEAQ (reference sequence). The CDR3 DNA is TGTGCCAGCAGCTTAGAAACGGGGGTTGGCTACACCTTC. Translation gives CASSLETGVGYTF.